A selection of T cell receptor beta chains follows, all from one sample in a study of blood T cell repertoires in COVID-19. Clones were sequenced by immunoSEQ multiplex PCR, and TCRdb holds only the in-frame ones, with some missing. The table has 200,000 to 300,000 clones, about 89% seen once; the top ten hold under 10%. Source material: PBMCs or T cells enriched from blood (not recorded which). These receptors originate from a man aged 40-49 years who had recovered from COVID-19. CDR3s include the opening cysteine and the closing phenylalanine or tryptophan. The D gene is left open where the match is weak. Only part of the rows carry a size: once, few, many, or a class if the clone is expanded.

>NA|TRBJ2-7|TRBV7-2|15|TRBD1
TGTGCCAGCAGCCCCTACCTACAGGGGGCCTACGAGCAGTACTTC
CASSPYLQGAYEQYF
>NA|TRBJ2-3|TRBV7-6|16|TRBD1
TGTGCCAGCATCCGTGGGACAGGCCCTAGCACAGATACGCAGTATTTT
CASIRGTGPSTDTQYF
>few|TRBJ2-7|TRBV9|13|NA
TGTGCCAGCAGCCGAGGGGGCTCCTACGAGCAGTACTTC
CASSRGGSYEQYF
>NA|TRBJ1-1|TRBV25-1|12|NA
TGTGCCAGCAGTGATAGTATCACTGAAGCTTTCTTT
CASSDSITEAFF
>NA|TRBJ2-5|TRBV25-1|15|TRBD2
TGTGCCAGCAGTGACGGGAGGAACTCGAGAGAGACCCAGTACTTC
CASSDGRNSRETQYF
>few|TRBJ1-3|TRBV10-3|19|TRBD1
TGTGCCATCAGTCCCTCCATTCACGTTGGGACAGGCTCTGGAAACACCATATATTTT
CAISPSIHVGTGSGNTIYF
>NA|TRBJ2-7|TRBV12-3/TRBV12-4|13|NA
TGTGCCAGCAGTTTAGGTCAGACCTACGAGCAGTACTTC
CASSLGQTYEQYF
>NA|TRBJ1-1|TRBV5-4|15|NA
TGTGCCAGCAGCTTGGATGGACACGAGAACACTGAAGCTTTCTTT
CASSLDGHENTEAFF
>NA|TRBJ1-3|TRBV3-1/TRBV3-2|13|NA
TGTGCCAGCAGCCAAGCCGGGGGAAACACCATATATTTT
CASSQAGGNTIYF
>NA|TRBJ1-2|TRBV6-5|13|NA
TGTGCCAGCAGCGACGTGGGTCGGGGTGGCTACACCTTC
CASSDVGRGGYTF
>NA|TRBJ1-5|TRBV5-6|16|NA
TGTGCCAGCAGCGCCTCTGGGCGGGGGTACGGTCAGCCCCAGCATTTT
CASSASGRGYGQPQHF
>NA|TRBJ1-4|TRBV5-1|16|NA
TGCGCCAGCAGCTCTACCTTACAGGGATATAATGAAAAACTGTTTTTT
CASSSTLQGYNEKLFF
>NA|TRBJ1-4|TRBV14|14|NA
TGTGCCAGCAGCCACTCGGGAGTCCGGCCTAAACTGTTTTTT
CASSHSGVRPKLFF
>NA|TRBJ1-3|TRBV12-3/TRBV12-4|11|NA
TGTGCCAGCAGTTTCGTAAACAGGGAGCTTTTT
CASSFVNRELF
>NA|TRBJ2-3|TRBV2|13|NA
TGTGCCAGTGCGGGGCGAGGCACAGATACGCAGTATTTT
CASAGRGTDTQYF
>NA|TRBJ1-3|TRBV7-9|16|NA
TGTGCCAGCAGCGCGCTAGCGGGGGTGGCTGGAAACACCATATATTTT
CASSALAGVAGNTIYF
>NA|TRBJ1-2|TRBV3-1/TRBV3-2|15|NA
TGTGCCAGCAGCCAAGATCTCTTGAGTCGCGATGGCTACACCTTC
CASSQDLLSRDGYTF
>once|TRBJ2-1|TRBV7-2|16|NA
TGTGCCAGCAGCTTAGCGCGCCTAGTTTCCTACAATGAGCAGTTCTTC
CASSLARLVSYNEQFF
>NA|TRBJ1-2|TRBV28|12|NA
TGTGCACTCTTAGAGGGTAACTATGGCTACACCTTC
CALLEGNYGYTF
>NA|TRBJ1-2|TRBV5-1|14|TRBD1
TGCGCCAGCAGCCCTACCGACAGGGGGTATGGCTACACCTTC
CASSPTDRGYGYTF
>NA|TRBJ2-7|TRBV7-8|15|TRBD1
TGTGCCAGCAGCTTGGGACAGGGGGACTCCTACGAGCAGTACTTC
CASSLGQGDSYEQYF
>NA|TRBJ2-2|TRBV2|16|NA
TGTGCCATACCCGGGACACCCCGAGGGAACACCGGGGAGCTGTTTTTT
CAIPGTPRGNTGELFF
>NA|TRBJ1-2|TRBV6-5|13|NA
TGTGCCAGCAGTTCAGACAGCCGTCGCGGCTACACCTTC
CASSSDSRRGYTF
>few|TRBJ1-5|TRBV28|14|TRBD1
TGTGCCAGCATTAATCGACAGGGTGGTCAGCCCCAGCATTTT
CASINRQGGQPQHF
>NA|TRBJ1-1|TRBV3-1/TRBV3-2|14|NA
TGTGCCAGCAGCCCTATTACGGTGAACACTGAAGCTTTCTTT
CASSPITVNTEAFF
>NA|TRBJ2-2|TRBV9|20|TRBD2
TGTGCCAGCAGCGTAATTTTTGCTGGTAGCGGGGGCTTTAACACCGGGGAGCTGTTTTTT
CASSVIFAGSGGFNTGELFF
>NA|TRBJ1-2|TRBV28|17|NA
TGTGCCATCAGTTATCCCGGGATCACCAGGTCTAACTATGGCTACACCTTC
CAISYPGITRSNYGYTF
>NA|TRBJ1-1|TRBV9|14|NA
TGTGCCAGCAGCGTAGTACAGACGAACACTGAAGCTTTCTTT
CASSVVQTNTEAFF
>NA|TRBJ2-1|TRBV5-6|18|TRBD2
TGTGCCAGCTCCAGGGTGCGCGGTTGGGGGGGAGAGTACAATGAGCAGTTCTTC
CASSRVRGWGGEYNEQFF
>NA|TRBJ2-3|TRBV28|16|TRBD2
TGTGCCAGCAATACCCCCGGGAGGGCGGCCACAGATACGCAGTATTTT
CASNTPGRAATDTQYF
>once|TRBJ1-6|TRBV3-1/TRBV3-2|16|NA
TGTGCCAGCAGCCAATTCAGGACGGGAGCCCCTGGTCGCCTCCACTTT
CASSQFRTGAPGRLHF
>NA|TRBJ2-1|TRBV7-9|13|NA
TGTGCCAGCAGCTTAGACAGGTACAATGAGCAGTTCTTC
CASSLDRYNEQFF
>once|TRBJ1-4|TRBV5-1|13|NA
TGCGCCAGCAGCTTGGGGCGGGGTGAAAAACTGTTTTTT
CASSLGRGEKLFF
>NA|TRBJ2-5|TRBV10-2|14|NA
TGCGCCAGTCGACCATTAGCTATTAGCGAGACCCAGTACTTC
CASRPLAISETQYF